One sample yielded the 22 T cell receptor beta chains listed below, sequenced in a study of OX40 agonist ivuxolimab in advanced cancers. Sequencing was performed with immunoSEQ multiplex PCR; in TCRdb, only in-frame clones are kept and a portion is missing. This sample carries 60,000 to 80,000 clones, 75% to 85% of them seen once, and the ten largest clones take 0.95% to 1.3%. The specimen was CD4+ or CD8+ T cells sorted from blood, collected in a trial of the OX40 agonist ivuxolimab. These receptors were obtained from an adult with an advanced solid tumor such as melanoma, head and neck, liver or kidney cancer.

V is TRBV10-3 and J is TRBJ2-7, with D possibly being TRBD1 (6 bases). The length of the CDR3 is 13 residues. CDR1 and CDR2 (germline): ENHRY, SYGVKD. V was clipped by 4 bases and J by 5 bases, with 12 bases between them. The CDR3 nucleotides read TGTGCCATCAGTGGTTCTGACAGGCACGAGCAGTACTTC. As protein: CAISGSDRHEQYF.

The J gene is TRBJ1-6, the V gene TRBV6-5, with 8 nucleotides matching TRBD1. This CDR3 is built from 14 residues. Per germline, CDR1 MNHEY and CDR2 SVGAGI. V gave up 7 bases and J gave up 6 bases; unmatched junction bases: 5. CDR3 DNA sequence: TGTGCCAGCACCCACAGGGGGTTTAATTCACCCCTCCACTTT. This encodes CASTHRGFNSPLHF.

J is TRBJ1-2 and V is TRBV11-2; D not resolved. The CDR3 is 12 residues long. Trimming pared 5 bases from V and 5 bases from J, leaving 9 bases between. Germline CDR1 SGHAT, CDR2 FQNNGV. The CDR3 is CASSIELYGYTF. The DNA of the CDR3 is TGTGCCAGCAGCATTGAGCTTTATGGCTACACCTTC.

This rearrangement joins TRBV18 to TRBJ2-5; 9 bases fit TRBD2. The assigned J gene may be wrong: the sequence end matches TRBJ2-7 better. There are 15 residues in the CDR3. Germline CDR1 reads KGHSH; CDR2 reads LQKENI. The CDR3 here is CASSPAGGPGSEQYF. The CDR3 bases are TGTGCCAGCTCACCAGCGGGGGGGCCAGGGTCCGAGCAGTACTTC.

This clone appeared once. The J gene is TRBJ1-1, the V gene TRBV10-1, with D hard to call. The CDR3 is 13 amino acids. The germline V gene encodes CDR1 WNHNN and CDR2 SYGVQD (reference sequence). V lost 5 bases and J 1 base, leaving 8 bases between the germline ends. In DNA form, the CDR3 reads TGCGCCAGCAGTCTGACAACGAACACTGAAGCTTTCTTT. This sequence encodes CASSLTTNTEAFF.

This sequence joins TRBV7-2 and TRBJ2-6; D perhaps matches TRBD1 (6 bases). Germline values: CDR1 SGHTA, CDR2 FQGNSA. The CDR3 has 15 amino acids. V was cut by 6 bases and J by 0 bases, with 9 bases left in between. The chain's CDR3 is CASRQGPSGANVLTF. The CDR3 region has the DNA TGTGCCAGCAGACAGGGCCCCTCTGGGGCCAACGTCCTGACTTTC. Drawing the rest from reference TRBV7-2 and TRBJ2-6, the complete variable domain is GAGVSQSPSNKVTEKGKDVELRCDPISGHTALYWYRQSLGQGLEFLIYFQGNSAPDKSGLPSDRFSAERTGGSVSTLTIQRTQQEDSAVYLCASRQGPSGANVLTFGAGSRLTVL.

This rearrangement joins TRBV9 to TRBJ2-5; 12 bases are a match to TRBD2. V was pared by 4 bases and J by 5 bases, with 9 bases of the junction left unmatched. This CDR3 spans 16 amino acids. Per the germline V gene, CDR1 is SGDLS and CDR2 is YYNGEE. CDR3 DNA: TGTGCCAGCAGCAGACAACTAGCGGGGGGCCGGGAGACCCAGTACTTC. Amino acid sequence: CASSRQLAGGRETQYF.

The CDR3 DNA reads as TGTGCCAGTAGTATGGGACAGGGAGGGAACACCGGGGAGCTGTTTTTT. It specifies CASSMGQGGNTGELFF. The rearrangement uses TRBV19 and TRBJ2-2, with 9 bases fitting TRBD1. V lost 3 bases, J lost 1 base, and 3 bases stayed unmatched. The CDR3 consists of 16 residues. Germline V gives CDR1 LNHDA, CDR2 SQIVND (reference sequence).

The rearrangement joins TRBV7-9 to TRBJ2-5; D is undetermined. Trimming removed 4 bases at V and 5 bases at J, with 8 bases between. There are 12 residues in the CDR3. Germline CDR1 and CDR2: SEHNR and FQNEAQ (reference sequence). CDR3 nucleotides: TGTGCCAGCAGCTCCCTGTCGGAGACCCAGTACTTC. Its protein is CASSSLSETQYF.

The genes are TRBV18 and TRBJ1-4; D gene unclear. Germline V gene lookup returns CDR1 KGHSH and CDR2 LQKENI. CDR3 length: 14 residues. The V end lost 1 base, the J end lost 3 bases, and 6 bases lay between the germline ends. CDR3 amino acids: CASSPRTSNEKLFF. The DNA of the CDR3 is TGTGCCAGCTCACCACGAACGTCTAATGAAAAACTGTTTTTT.

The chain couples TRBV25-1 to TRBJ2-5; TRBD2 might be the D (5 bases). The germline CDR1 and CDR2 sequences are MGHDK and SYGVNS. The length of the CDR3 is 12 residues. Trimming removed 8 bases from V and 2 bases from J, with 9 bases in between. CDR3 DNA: TGTGCCAGCGGACGGGGACAAGAGACCCAGTACTTC. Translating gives CASGRGQETQYF. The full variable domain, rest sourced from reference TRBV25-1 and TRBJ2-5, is EADIYQTPRYLVIGTGKKITLECSQTMGHDKMYWYQQDPGMELHLIHYSYGVNSTEKGDLSSESTVSRIRTEHFPLTLESARPSHTSQYLCASGRGQETQYFGPGTRLLVL.

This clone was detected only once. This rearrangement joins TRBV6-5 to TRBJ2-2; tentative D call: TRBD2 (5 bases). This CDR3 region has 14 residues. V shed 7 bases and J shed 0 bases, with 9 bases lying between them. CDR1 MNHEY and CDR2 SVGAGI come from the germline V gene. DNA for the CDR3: TGTGCCAGCATTGGGAGAACGAACACCGGGGAGCTGTTTTTT. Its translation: CASIGRTNTGELFF.

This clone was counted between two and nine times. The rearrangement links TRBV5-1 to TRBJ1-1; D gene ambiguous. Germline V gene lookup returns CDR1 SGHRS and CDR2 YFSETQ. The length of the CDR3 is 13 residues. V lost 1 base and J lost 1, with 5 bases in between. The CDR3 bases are TGCGCCAGCAGCTTGACAGAGAACACTGAAGCTTTCTTT. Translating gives CASSLTENTEAFF.

CDR3 loop: CASSPNGDAEYNSPLHF. The CDR3 coding sequence is TGTGCCAGCTCACCTAACGGCGACGCGGAATATAATTCACCCCTCCACTTT. The chain uses TRBV18 and TRBJ1-6; D not resolved. The CDR3 has 17 residues. V was pared by 3 bases and J by 4 bases, with 16 bases between. Germline V gene sequence: CDR1 KGHSH, CDR2 LQKENI.

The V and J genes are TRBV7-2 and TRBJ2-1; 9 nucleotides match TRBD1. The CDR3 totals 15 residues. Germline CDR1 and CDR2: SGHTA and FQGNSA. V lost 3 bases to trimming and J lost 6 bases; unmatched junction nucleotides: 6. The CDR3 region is CASSFPDRGGNEQFF. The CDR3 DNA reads TGTGCCAGCAGCTTTCCGGACAGGGGAGGCAATGAGCAGTTCTTC.

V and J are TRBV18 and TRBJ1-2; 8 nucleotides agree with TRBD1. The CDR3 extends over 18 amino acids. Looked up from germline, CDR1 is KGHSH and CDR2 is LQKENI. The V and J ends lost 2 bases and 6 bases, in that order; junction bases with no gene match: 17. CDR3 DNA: TGTGCCAGCTCACCATCCCAGTCCGGGACAGGAAAGATAGATGGCTACACCTTC. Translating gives CASSPSQSGTGKIDGYTF. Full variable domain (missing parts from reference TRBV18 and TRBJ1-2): NAGVMQNPRHLVRRRGQEARLRCSPMKGHSHVYWYRQLPEEGLKFMVYLQKENIIDESGMPKERFSAEFPKEGPSILRIQQVVRGDSAAYFCASSPSQSGTGKIDGYTFGSGTRLTVV.

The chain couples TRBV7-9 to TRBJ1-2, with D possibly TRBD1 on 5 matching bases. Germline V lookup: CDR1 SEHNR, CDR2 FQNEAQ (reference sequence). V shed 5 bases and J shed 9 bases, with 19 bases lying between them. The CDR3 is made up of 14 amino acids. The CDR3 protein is CASSLHRDDPSYTF. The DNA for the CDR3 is TGTGCCAGCAGCCTCCACCGGGACGACCCTAGCTACACCTTC.

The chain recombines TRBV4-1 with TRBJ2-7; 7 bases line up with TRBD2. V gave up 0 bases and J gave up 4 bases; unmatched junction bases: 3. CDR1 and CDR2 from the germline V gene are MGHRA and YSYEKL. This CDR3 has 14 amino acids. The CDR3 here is CASSQDPGGYEQYF. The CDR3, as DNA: TGCGCCAGCAGCCAAGACCCGGGGGGTTACGAGCAGTACTTC.

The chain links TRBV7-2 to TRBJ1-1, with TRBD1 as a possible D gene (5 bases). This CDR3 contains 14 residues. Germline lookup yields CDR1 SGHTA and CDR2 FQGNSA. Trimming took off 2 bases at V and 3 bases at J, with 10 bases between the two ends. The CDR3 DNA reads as TGTGCCAGCAGCTTAAGGAGGGGTCACACTGAAGCTTTCTTT. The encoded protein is CASSLRRGHTEAFF. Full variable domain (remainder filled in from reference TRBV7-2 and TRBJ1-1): GAGVSQSPSNKVTEKGKDVELRCDPISGHTALYWYRQSLGQGLEFLIYFQGNSAPDKSGLPSDRFSAERTGGSVSTLTIQRTQQEDSAVYLCASSLRRGHTEAFFGQGTRLTVV.

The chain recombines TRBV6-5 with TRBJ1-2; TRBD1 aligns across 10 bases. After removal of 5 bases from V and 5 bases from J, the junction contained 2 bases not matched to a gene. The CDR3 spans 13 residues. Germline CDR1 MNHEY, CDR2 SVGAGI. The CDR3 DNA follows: TGTGCCAGCAGTCGGGACAGGGGTTATGGCTACACCTTC. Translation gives CASSRDRGYGYTF.

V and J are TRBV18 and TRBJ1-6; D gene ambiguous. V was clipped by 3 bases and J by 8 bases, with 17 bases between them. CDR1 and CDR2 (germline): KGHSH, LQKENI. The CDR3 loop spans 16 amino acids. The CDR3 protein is CASSPGGTYRDSPLHF. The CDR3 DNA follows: TGTGCCAGCTCACCCGGCGGCACCTACCGGGATTCACCCCTCCACTTT.

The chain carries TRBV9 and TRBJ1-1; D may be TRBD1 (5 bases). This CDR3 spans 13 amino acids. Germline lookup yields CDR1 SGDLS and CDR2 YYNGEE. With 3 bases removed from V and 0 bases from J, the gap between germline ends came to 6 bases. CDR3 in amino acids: CASSETVNTEAFF. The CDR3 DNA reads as TGTGCCAGCAGCGAGACAGTGAACACTGAAGCTTTCTTT.